This TCR beta chain was observed in a study of shared clonotypes between healthy human individuals. Sequencing used immunoSEQ multiplex PCR; TCRdb keeps in-frame clones, though not all of them. The top ten clones hold around a third of a sample with roughly 720,000 clones, about 90% of them seen once. The CDR3 runs to 12 residues. V was cut by 3 bases and J by 5 bases, with 7 bases left in between. The germline V gene encodes CDR1 SEHNR and CDR2 FQNEAQ (reference sequence). Donors comprised healthy HIV-negative adults lacking recent acute infections or vaccinations. This clone was seen a handful of times. Its antigen is still unknown. General study points: Among donors, the sharing of clonotypes was expected to be influenced by sequencing depth. Naive CD4 clonotypes were shared across a handful of donors at 4% to 5%.

The sequence was collected from a man aged 18 to 29 in good health. Some clones in this sample may be carry-over from other donors' samples. The chain combines TRBV7-9 with TRBJ2-5; D call uncertain. The sequenced sample was memory CD8+ T cells from PBMCs. The subset denotes: CD45RO+ cells pooled with CCR7-negative TemRA cells. The CDR3 DNA sequence: TGTGCCAGCAGCTTTCCGACCGAGACCCAGTACTTC. This gives the protein CASSFPTETQYF.